The clone carrying this T cell receptor beta chain was recorded a few times. Its target is unknown. Investigators reverse transcribed all isolated RNA, so they sequenced expressed TCRB transcripts. The method was immunoSEQ multiplex PCR; TCRdb's version includes in-frame clones alone and lacks a portion of them. Of 150,000 to 170,000 clones listed, less than 9.5% are singletons. This CDR3 comprises 11 residues. Trimming removed 4 bases at V and 5 bases at J, with 4 bases between. Per germline, CDR1 MNHEY and CDR2 SMNVEV (reference sequence). The source of the sample is a study of beta chain features in type 1 diabetes. The study's findings and limits: A greater similarity of naive, central memory and Treg TCRB repertoires was seen among patients than among healthy donors. Shortening that was moderate but significant affected the TCRB CDR3s of Type 1 diabetes patients in all four CD4+ subsets.

The clonotype originates from a young man in good health. Sequencing used central memory CD4+ T cells from blood. The rearrangement links TRBV27 to TRBJ2-3; D is undetermined. This CDR3 reads CASSSLDTQYF. DNA of the CDR3: TGTGCCAGCAGTTCCCTAGATACGCAGTATTTT.